The source of this T cell receptor (beta chain) is a study of beta chain features in type 1 diabetes. At the level of the study: The study found patients and healthy donors alike in age, gender and cell yields.

Points from the study as a whole: For Type 1 diabetes patients, all four CD4+ subsets carried TCRB CDR3s that were moderately but significantly shorter. A greater similarity of naive, central memory and Treg TCRB repertoires was seen among patients than among healthy donors.

Germline CDR1 is GTSNPN and CDR2 is SVGIG (reference sequence). V lost 0 bases and J lost 8, with 11 bases in between. The CDR3 length is 13 residues. This clone appeared a few times. The antigen is not known. The isolated RNA, all of it, was reverse transcribed, so expressed TCRB transcripts were what got sequenced. Using immunoSEQ multiplex PCR, the repertoire was profiled, and TCRdb retains in-frame clones only, with some absent. In the table there are 640,000 or so clones, more than 13% of which are singletons. A CD45RO/CCR7/CD25/CD127/CD95/CD27 panel sorted naive, central memory, regulatory and stem cell-like memory CD4+ cells.

This TCR came from a man younger than 30 with type 1 diabetes. V gene TRBV30 combines with J gene TRBJ1-5; no reliable D call. Material: naive CD4+ T cells from blood. The chain's CDR3 is CAWSVQSGKPQHF. The DNA of the CDR3 is TGTGCCTGGAGTGTACAATCCGGGAAGCCCCAGCATTTT.